This TCR beta chain was sequenced for a study of PD-L1 blockade in urothelial cancer. The overall study: A median around 140,000 T cells were found in blood samples.

The sample holds one count of this clone. The V gene's germline CDR1 is SGHDN and CDR2 FVKESK. Trimming pared 0 bases from V and 0 bases from J, leaving 15 bases between. This CDR3 spans 17 amino acids. The data were produced by immunoSEQ multiplex PCR, yet TCRdb's version contains in-frame clones alone and is incomplete. The repertoire holds tens of thousands of clones, with 70% to 85% as singletons. The rearrangement uses TRBV14 and TRBJ2-7, with D possibly TRBD2 on 6 matching bases. This TCR derives from a man in his fifties or sixties with urothelial cancer. This material consisted of PBMCs, taken around atezolizumab (anti-PD-L1) treatment. The CDR3 nucleotides are TGTGCCAGCAGCCAAGATGCGGGGCGGCGGGGCTCCTACGAGCAGTACTTC. Translated, it gives CASSQDAGRRGSYEQYF.